This T cell receptor (beta chain) was identified in a study of breast tumors, draining lymph nodes, adjacent tissues (dated by TCRdb to 2015 to 2016). Regarding the study in general: The study compared TCR beta repertoires across tumor, adjacent nontumor tissue and axillary lymph nodes from breast cancer patients. In human breast cancer, the study set out to evaluate how tumor, surrounding tissue and draining lymph node repertoires relate to one another and whether T cells may move between these sites. Broad study findings and their caveats: The data were considered consistent with most tumor T cells being derived from the lymph node and subsequently expanding within tumor tissue. The study presented the conclusion that tumor T cells originate in lymph nodes as consistent with a hypothesis, not as something directly demonstrated. Tumor and nontumor tissue repertoires were significantly more similar in luminal-like than in basal-like breast cancer. Tumor T-cell repertoires showed less diversity than lymph node repertoires and more diversity than nontumor tissue repertoires, and tumor T-cell repertoires showed preferential V and J gene usage.

Lymph node samples came from the axillary draining lymph nodes of breast cancer patients. In this sample, this clonotype turned up many times. Its cognate antigen has yet to be identified. No quality values exist for individual bases; no much larger clone is one base distant. Sequenced using an Illumina HiSeq 2000. Multiplex PCR amplification was used to build the TCR beta chain libraries. High-throughput sequencing was used to analyze the amplified TCR beta chain products. TCRdb itself trimmed the public reads at Q25 with fastp, ran MiXCR and retained productive beta chains. Identical CDR3 protein sequences are pooled into one entry, listed with their most common genes and DNA. The sample yields approximately 280,000 distinct CDR3 sequences; 30% to 35% were counted once. Over 0.95% of the sample rests with the top ten. CDR3 length: 16 amino acids, cysteine to phenylalanine. Left in the record is the CDR3 DNA by itself, 48 bases read in frame from the first base. For CDR1 and CDR2, the germline V gene (reference sequence) lists WNHNN and SYGVQD. Trimming leaves V shorter by 4 bases and J shorter by 1 base, with the junction holding 8 bases beyond the gene matches.

The chain links TRBV10-1 with TRBJ2-5, with TRBD2 matching 8 junction bases. The sequence was obtained from a female donor with breast cancer. Some clones in this sample may be carry-over from other donors' samples. Source material: axillary lymph node tissue. The CDR3 region has the sequence CASSAPAGGAQETQYF. The sequenced DNA is TGCGCCAGCAGTGCCCCGGCCGGGGGGGCCCAAGAGACCCAGTACTTC.